This T cell receptor (beta chain) was recorded in a study of blood T cell repertoires in COVID-19. Overall study context: In each case, the material was cDNA or gDNA derived from T cells, B-cell-depleted T cells, or PBMCs.

Profiled with immunoSEQ multiplex PCR; TCRdb holds only in-frame clones, not every one. The data hold around 24,000 clones, with around 86% observed a single time. Germline V gene lookup returns CDR1 SGHRS and CDR2 YFSETQ. The V end lost 1 base, the J end lost 0 bases, and 8 bases lay between the germline ends. CDR3 length: 15 amino acids. This clone came up a few times. V usage is TRBV5-1 and J usage is TRBJ2-1; no reliable D call. Source material: peripheral blood. The receptor was isolated from a human donor with active COVID-19. The donor label of this sample is uncertain. CDR3 residues: CASSLQASSYNEQFF. CDR3 in DNA: TGCGCCAGCAGCTTGCAGGCAAGCTCCTACAATGAGCAGTTCTTC.